Included here is one TCR beta chain sequence, with context. What it binds is not known. The data stem from a study of tumor-infiltrating lymphocytes in localized non-small cell lung cancer. For the study at large: From each patient, both tumor and uninvolved lung, non-adjacent to tumor, were sampled.

Only in-frame clones appear in the TCRdb table, and some are missing; sequencing was by immunoSEQ multiplex PCR. The sample lists about 16,000 clones, almost 70% occurring once. Study-level points and caveats: Immunotypes IM1 and IM2 had similar TCR-derived T-cell fractions. Tumor T-cell fraction was not associated with recurrence-free survival. Only some patients had TCR sequencing, depending on available tissue.

The CDR3 spans 14 residues. Germline V gene data show CDR1 as SGHKS and CDR2 as YYEKEE (reference sequence). V was pared by 2 bases and J by 2 bases, with 11 bases between. Material: lung tumor tissue. This chain uses TRBV5-5 with TRBJ2-7, with D unclear. The receptor was isolated from a human donor with non-small cell lung cancer. For the CDR3, the DNA is TGTGCCAGCAGCTTAAGATGGAAGGCCTACGAGCAGTACTTC. This sequence encodes CASSLRWKAYEQYF.